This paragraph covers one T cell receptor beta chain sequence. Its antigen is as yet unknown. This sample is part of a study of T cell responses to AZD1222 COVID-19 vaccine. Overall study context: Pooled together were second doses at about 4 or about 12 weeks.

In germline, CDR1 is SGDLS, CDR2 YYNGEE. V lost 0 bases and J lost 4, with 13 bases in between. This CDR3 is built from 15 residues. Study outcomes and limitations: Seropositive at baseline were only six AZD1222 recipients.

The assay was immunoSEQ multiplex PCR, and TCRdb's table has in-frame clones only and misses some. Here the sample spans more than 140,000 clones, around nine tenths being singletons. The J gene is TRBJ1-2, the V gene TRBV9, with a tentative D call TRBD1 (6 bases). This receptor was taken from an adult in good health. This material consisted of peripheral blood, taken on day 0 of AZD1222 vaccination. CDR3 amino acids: CASSVGGAQSYGYTF. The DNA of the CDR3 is TGTGCCAGCAGCGTAGGGGGGGCTCAGAGCTATGGCTACACCTTC.